Listed below are T cell receptor beta chains from one sample, sequenced in a study of beta chain features in type 1 diabetes. The protocol was immunoSEQ multiplex PCR, while the TCRdb copy is restricted to in-frame clones and leaves out a portion. The sample contains fewer than 30,000 clones, 60% to 75% of which appear only once. Sequencing was carried out using Tregs from blood. These receptors came from a middle-aged woman in good health. Both conserved end residues are part of each CDR3. Each record gives: D gene, V gene, J gene, clone size, CDR3 DNA, CDR3 protein. D genes are given only for firm matches. Clone sizes are given selectively: once, few, many, or a class where the clone is expanded.

.	TRBV7-2	TRBJ2-3	.	TGTGCCAGCAGCAGAGACAGGCTGACAGATACGCAGTATTTT	CASSRDRLTDTQYF
TRBD1	TRBV6-6	TRBJ1-1	.	TGTGCCAGCAGGACCGGACAGGGCATGAACACTGAAGCTTTCTTT	CASRTGQGMNTEAFF
TRBD2	TRBV19	TRBJ2-5	.	TGTGCCAGTAGTACCGGGGGGGCCGGGGAGACCCAGTACTTC	CASSTGGAGETQYF
.	TRBV7-8	TRBJ1-1	.	TGTGCCAGCAGCCTTGAGATTCGGGGTCTGTCCGGAGCTTTCTTT	CASSLEIRGLSGAFF
.	TRBV7-9	TRBJ1-1	.	TGTGCCAGCAGCCCTCAGGGAAACACTGAAGCTTTCTTT	CASSPQGNTEAFF
TRBD1	TRBV10-3	TRBJ2-2	.	TGTGCCATCAGGCGGACAGGGACGGACACCGGGGAGCTGTTTTTT	CAIRRTGTDTGELFF
TRBD2	TRBV5-1	TRBJ2-1	.	TGCGCCAGCAGCTTGGCCGGGACTAGCGGGGGGTTGGATGAGCAGTTCTTC	CASSLAGTSGGLDEQFF
TRBD2	TRBV7-9	TRBJ2-1	.	TGTGCCAGCAGCTCGACGCCGGGACTAGCGGGTAATGAGCAGTTCTTC	CASSSTPGLAGNEQFF
.	TRBV10-3	TRBJ2-7	.	TGTGCCATCAGTGAAGTTGGCGGGGCGGCTTTCGAGCAGTACTTC	CAISEVGGAAFEQYF
.	TRBV7-8	TRBJ1-2	.	TGTGCCAGCAGCTTAGGACAGGCCCAATATGGCTACACCTTC	CASSLGQAQYGYTF
.	TRBV7-9	TRBJ2-3	.	TGTGCCAGCAGCCTAGGGCAGGGGACAGATACGCAGTATTTT	CASSLGQGTDTQYF
TRBD2	TRBV10-3	TRBJ2-3	.	TGTGCCACCTGGTTGAATAGCGGGGGCACAGATACGCAGTATTTT	CATWLNSGGTDTQYF
TRBD2	TRBV7-2	TRBJ2-7	.	TGTGCCAGCAGCTTGAGGACTAGCGGGGGAGCTAACTACGAGCAGTACTTC	CASSLRTSGGANYEQYF
.	TRBV7-2	TRBJ2-3	few	TGTGCCAGCAGCTTAGTTCTAGACCCTACCTCTAATCGGTATTTT	CASSLVLDPTSNRYF
.	TRBV2	TRBJ1-2	.	TGTGCCACCAAAGACAGAGCCAATGGCTACACCTTC	CATKDRANGYTF
.	TRBV20-1	TRBJ2-5	.	TGCAGTGCGCGCCGGAGTGAGACCCAGTACTTC	CSARRSETQYF
.	TRBV6-1	TRBJ2-4	.	TGTGCCAGCAGTGAAAACCGGGTCAGTGACCTAGCCAAAAACATTCAGTACTTC	CASSENRVSDLAKNIQYF
TRBD2	TRBV10-3	TRBJ2-3	.	TGTGCCATCAGCGCTTTGACTAGCGGGGCAGATACGCAGTATTTT	CAISALTSGADTQYF
TRBD1	TRBV19	TRBJ1-4	few	TGTGCCAGTAGTGGCTACAGGGGTACTGCAACTAATGAAAAACTGTTTTTT	CASSGYRGTATNEKLFF
.	TRBV7-9	TRBJ2-7	.	TGTGCCAGCAGCTTACTCGGTGTAGTCTACGAGCAGTACTTC	CASSLLGVVYEQYF
TRBD2	TRBV18	TRBJ2-7	.	TGTGCCAGCTCCCCCATGAGCGGGGGGTCCTACGAGCAGTACTTC	CASSPMSGGSYEQYF
TRBD2	TRBV28	TRBJ2-2	.	TGTGCCACCCAAGGTAGTAGCGGGGGGGCCTTTTGGACCGGGGAGCTGTTTTTT	CATQGSSGGAFWTGELFF
.	TRBV7-9	TRBJ1-1	.	TGTGCCAGCAGCTTGAGTTTGAACACTGAAGCTTTCTTT	CASSLSLNTEAFF
.	TRBV11-2	TRBJ2-5	.	TGTGCCAGCAGCTTATTGGGCGAGCCGCGGGGCACGCAGTACTTC	CASSLLGEPRGTQYF
TRBD1	TRBV5-6	TRBJ2-2	.	TGTGCCAGCAGCTGGGACAGGGGGACCGGGGAGCTGTTTTTT	CASSWDRGTGELFF
TRBD2	TRBV12-5	TRBJ2-2	.	TGTGCTAGTGCTTCGCGGGGGACGAACACCGGGGAGCTGTTTTTT	CASASRGTNTGELFF
TRBD2	TRBV5-1	TRBJ2-1	.	TGCGCCAGCAGCTCCAAACCGGGACTAGGTCTCAATGAGCAGTTCTTC	CASSSKPGLGLNEQFF
.	TRBV6-6	TRBJ2-3	few	TGTGCCAGCAGCCCGTACACAGATACGCAGTATTTT	CASSPYTDTQYF
TRBD2	TRBV6-1	TRBJ2-3	once	TGTGCCAGCAGGACAGCGGGGGGCACAGATACGCAGTATTTT	CASRTAGGTDTQYF
TRBD1	TRBV5-1	TRBJ1-5	.	TGCGCCAGCAGTCCGTTGGGACAGAGCAATCAGCCCCAGCATTTT	CASSPLGQSNQPQHF
.	TRBV10-3	TRBJ2-5	few	TGTGCCATCAGTGAGTCTGTCTTAGCTGACCCAGGGGAAGAGACCCAGTACTTC	CAISESVLADPGEETQYF
.	TRBV11-2	TRBJ1-4	.	TGTGCCAGCAGCTTACTACAGAATGAAAAACTGTTTTTT	CASSLLQNEKLFF
.	TRBV5-1	TRBJ1-2	.	TGCGCCAGCAGCTCCGTGGAGGACAGCATGAGCTACACCTTC	CASSSVEDSMSYTF
TRBD1	TRBV10-2	TRBJ2-7	.	TGCGCCAGCCGCCGGGGGAGGACAGGGGCGTACCCCTACGAGCAGTACTTC	CASRRGRTGAYPYEQYF
TRBD2	TRBV4-1	TRBJ2-5	.	TGCGCCAGCAGCCAAGATCAGGGGACTAGTTGGGACCAAGAGACCCAGTACTTC	CASSQDQGTSWDQETQYF
TRBD1	TRBV5-1	TRBJ1-2	few	TGCGCCAGCAGCCGGGGACAGGGTACTGGCTACACCTTC	CASSRGQGTGYTF
TRBD2	TRBV7-2	TRBJ2-5	few	TGTGCCAGCAGCTGGGGACTAGCGGGGGGGCAAAAGACCCAGTACTTC	CASSWGLAGGQKTQYF
.	TRBV4-3	TRBJ2-7	.	TGCGCCAGCAGCCAAGATTTCGGGGACGAGCAGTACTTC	CASSQDFGDEQYF
TRBD1	TRBV5-4	TRBJ2-6	.	TGTGCCAGCAGCTCGACAGGGGGCTGGTCTGGGGCCAACGTCCTGACTTTC	CASSSTGGWSGANVLTF
.	TRBV19	TRBJ2-1	.	TGTGCCAGTAGTATACAGGGTATCTACAATGAGCAGTTCTTC	CASSIQGIYNEQFF
.	TRBV4-1	TRBJ2-7	.	TGCGCCAGCAGCCAAGAGCAGTACGGACTACTCTACGAGCAGTACTTC	CASSQEQYGLLYEQYF
TRBD2	TRBV5-1	TRBJ2-1	.	TGCGCCAGCGTACCACTAGCGGGGAATAGGTTTGAGCAGTTCTTC	CASVPLAGNRFEQFF
TRBD1	TRBV2	TRBJ2-3	.	TGTGCCAGCAGCATGGACAGGGGCCCAGATACGCAGTATTTT	CASSMDRGPDTQYF
.	TRBV5-1	TRBJ2-5	once	TGCGCCAGCAAAAAGCGGGAAGAGACCCAGTACTTC	CASKKREETQYF
.	TRBV29-1	TRBJ2-3	.	TGCAGCGTTGTGAATCAGGGTATCACAGATACGCAGTATTTT	CSVVNQGITDTQYF
TRBD1	TRBV7-8	TRBJ2-5	.	TGTGCCAGCAGCTCTACCCGGACAGGGGGGGAGACCCAGTACTTC	CASSSTRTGGETQYF
.	TRBV5-4	TRBJ1-4	.	TGTGCCAGCAGTCTTGCAACTAATGAAAAACTGTTTTTT	CASSLATNEKLFF
.	TRBV7-9	TRBJ1-5	.	TGTGCCAGCAGCTCCGCCGTTGGGGGGGCTTGGAATCAGCCCCAGCATTTT	CASSSAVGGAWNQPQHF
.	TRBV9	TRBJ2-3	.	TGTGCCAGCAGCCCCCGTAGGACTGGAACCACAGATACGCAGTATTTT	CASSPRRTGTTDTQYF
.	TRBV7-2	TRBJ1-5	.	TGTGCCAGCAGTAGACAGCAATCCAATCAGTCCCAGCATTTT	CASSRQQSNQSQHF
TRBD1	TRBV2	TRBJ1-6	.	TGTGCCAGCGGCACCGGGACAGCGGCGTCGTCCCTCCACTTT	CASGTGTAASSLHF
.	TRBV25-1	TRBJ2-7	.	TGTGCCAGCAGTGTTAAATACGAGCAGTACTTC	CASSVKYEQYF
.	TRBV7-2	TRBJ2-1	.	TGTGCCAGCAGCTCTTGGGGGCAACGGAATGAGCAGTTCTTC	CASSSWGQRNEQFF
.	TRBV6-5	TRBJ2-7	.	TGTGCCAGCAGTTATGGGGCCCAAGCCAACGAGCAGTACTTC	CASSYGAQANEQYF
.	TRBV6-6	TRBJ1-2	.	TGTGCCAGCAGTTTCGTACAGGGACACGGCTACACCTTC	CASSFVQGHGYTF
.	TRBV7-9	TRBJ2-1	.	TGTGCCAGCAGTCTAAGTTACAATGAGCAGTTCTTC	CASSLSYNEQFF